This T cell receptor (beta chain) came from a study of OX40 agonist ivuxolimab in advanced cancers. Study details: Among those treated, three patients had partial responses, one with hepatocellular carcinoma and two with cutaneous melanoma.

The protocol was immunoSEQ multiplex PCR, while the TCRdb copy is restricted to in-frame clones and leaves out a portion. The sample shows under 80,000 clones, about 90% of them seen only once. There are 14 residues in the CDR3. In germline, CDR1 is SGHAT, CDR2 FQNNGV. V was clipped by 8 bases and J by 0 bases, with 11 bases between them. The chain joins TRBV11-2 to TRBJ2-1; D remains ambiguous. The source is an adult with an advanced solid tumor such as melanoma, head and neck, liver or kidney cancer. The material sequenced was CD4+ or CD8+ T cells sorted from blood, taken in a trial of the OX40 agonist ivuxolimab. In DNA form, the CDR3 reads TGTGCCAGCTCCTCGAGACGCTCCTACAATGAGCAGTTCTTC. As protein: CASSSRRSYNEQFF.